This TCR beta chain came from a study of cytomegalovirus exposure and HLA in healthy donors. Study-level results: From TCR beta sequences, most subjects' HLA-A and HLA-B alleles were reportedly predicted accurately. Reported performance of the classifier showed diagnosis of cytomegalovirus status with high specificity and sensitivity. Cytomegalovirus-associated status was assigned to about 160 TCR beta chains. Many donors carried some public TCRs, although rarity characterized most TCR sequences.

Remarks on this clone: As yet, its antigen is unknown.

60 Vbeta and 13 Jbeta primers were used in PCR. TCRdb's copy holds only in-frame clones and misses some; the assay was immunoSEQ multiplex PCR. The sample carries about 160,000 clones, approximately 77% recorded once. The CDR3 is 14 amino acids. Germline V CDR1 and CDR2: MDHEN, SYDVKM. The ends were cut back, 1 base at V and 1 base at J, with 7 bases in the middle. The sample was PBMCs. The sequence came from a female donor in good health and CMV-seronegative. The V and J genes are TRBV28 and TRBJ1-1; D ambiguous. The CDR3 DNA follows: TGTGCCAGCAGTTTATCCGCCAGGAACACTGAAGCTTTCTTT. Its protein product is CASSLSARNTEAFF.